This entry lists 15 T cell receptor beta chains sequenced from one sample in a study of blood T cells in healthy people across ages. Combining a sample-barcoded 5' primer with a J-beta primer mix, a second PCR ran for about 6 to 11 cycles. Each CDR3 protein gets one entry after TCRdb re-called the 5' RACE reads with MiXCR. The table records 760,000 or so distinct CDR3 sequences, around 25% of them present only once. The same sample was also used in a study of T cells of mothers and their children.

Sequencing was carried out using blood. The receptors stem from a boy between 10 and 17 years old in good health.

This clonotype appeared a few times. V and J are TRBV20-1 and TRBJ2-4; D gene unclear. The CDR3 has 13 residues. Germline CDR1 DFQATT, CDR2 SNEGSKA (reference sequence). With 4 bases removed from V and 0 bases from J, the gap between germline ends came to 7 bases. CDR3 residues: CSAKFLAKNIQYF. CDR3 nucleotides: TGCAGTGCTAAATTCTTAGCCAAAAACATTCAGTACTTC.

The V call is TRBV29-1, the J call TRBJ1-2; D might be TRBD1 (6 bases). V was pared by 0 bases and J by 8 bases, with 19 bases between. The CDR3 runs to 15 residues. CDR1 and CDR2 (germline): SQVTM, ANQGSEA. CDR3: CSVEDRGQQFPGYTF. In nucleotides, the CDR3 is TGCAGCGTTGAAGATCGGGGGCAACAGTTCCCCGGCTACACCTTC.

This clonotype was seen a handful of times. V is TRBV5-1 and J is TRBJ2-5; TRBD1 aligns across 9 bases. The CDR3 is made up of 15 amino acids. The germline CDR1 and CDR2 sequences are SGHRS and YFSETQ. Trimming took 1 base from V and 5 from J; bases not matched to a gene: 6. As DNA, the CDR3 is TGCGCCAGCAGCTTGACAGGGGGCAAGAGGGAGACCCAGTACTTC. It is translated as CASSLTGGKRETQYF.

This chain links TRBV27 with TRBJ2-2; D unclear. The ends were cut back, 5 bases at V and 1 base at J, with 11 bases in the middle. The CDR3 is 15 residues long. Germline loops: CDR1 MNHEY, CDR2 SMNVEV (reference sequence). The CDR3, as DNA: TGTGCCAGCAGTCTCCCCTCCCTGAACACCGGGGAGCTGTTTTTT. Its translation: CASSLPSLNTGELFF.

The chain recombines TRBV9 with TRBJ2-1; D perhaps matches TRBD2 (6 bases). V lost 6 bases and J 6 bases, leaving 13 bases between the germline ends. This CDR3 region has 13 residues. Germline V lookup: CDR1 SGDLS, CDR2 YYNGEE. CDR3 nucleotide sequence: TGTGCCAGCAATCGCGGGGATACCAATGAGCAGTTCTTC. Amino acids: CASNRGDTNEQFF.

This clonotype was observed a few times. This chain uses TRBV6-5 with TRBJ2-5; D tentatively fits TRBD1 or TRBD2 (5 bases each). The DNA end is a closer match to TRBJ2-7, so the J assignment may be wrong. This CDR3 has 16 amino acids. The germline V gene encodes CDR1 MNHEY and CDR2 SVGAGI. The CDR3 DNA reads TGTGCCAGCAGTTACTCGGGACCTGACACTGTCTACGAGCAGTACTTC. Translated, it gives CASSYSGPDTVYEQYF.

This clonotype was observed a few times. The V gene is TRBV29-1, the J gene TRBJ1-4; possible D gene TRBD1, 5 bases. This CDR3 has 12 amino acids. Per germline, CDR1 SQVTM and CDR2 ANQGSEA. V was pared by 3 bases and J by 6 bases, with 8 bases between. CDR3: CSVEVRDEKLFF. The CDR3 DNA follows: TGCAGCGTTGAGGTCAGGGATGAAAAACTGTTTTTT.

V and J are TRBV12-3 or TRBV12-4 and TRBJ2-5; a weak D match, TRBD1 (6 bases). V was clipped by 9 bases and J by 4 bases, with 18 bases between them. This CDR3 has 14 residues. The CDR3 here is CASCPQGRRETQYF. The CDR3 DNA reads TGTGCCAGTTGTCCGCAGGGGCGACGAGAGACCCAGTACTTC.

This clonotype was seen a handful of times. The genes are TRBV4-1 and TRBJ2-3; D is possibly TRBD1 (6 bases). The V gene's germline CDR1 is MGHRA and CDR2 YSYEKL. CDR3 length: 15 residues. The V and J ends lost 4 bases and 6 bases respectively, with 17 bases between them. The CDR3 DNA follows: TGCGCCAGCAGCCCCGACAGGAGAGGAGCGGATACGCAGTATTTT. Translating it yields CASSPDRRGADTQYF.

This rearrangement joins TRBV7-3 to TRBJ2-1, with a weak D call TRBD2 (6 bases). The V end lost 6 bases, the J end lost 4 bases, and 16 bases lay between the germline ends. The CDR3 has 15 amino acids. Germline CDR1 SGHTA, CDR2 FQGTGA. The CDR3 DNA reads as TGTGCCAGCAGTCAGGGCGGGACCAGTTACAATGAGCAGTTCTTC. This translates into CASSQGGTSYNEQFF.

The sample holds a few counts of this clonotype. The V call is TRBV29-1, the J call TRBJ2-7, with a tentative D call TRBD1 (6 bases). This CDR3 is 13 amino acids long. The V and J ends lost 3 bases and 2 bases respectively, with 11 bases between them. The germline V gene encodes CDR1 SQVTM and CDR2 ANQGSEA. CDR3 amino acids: CSVDQQGTYEQYF. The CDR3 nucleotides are TGCAGCGTTGACCAACAGGGAACCTACGAGCAGTACTTC.

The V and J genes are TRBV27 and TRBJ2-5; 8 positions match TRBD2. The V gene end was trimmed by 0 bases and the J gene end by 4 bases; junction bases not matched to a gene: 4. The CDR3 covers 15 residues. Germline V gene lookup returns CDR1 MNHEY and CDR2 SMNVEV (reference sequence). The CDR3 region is CASSLSDLAGETQYF. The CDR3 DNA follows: TGTGCCAGCAGTTTATCTGATCTAGCGGGAGAGACCCAGTACTTC.

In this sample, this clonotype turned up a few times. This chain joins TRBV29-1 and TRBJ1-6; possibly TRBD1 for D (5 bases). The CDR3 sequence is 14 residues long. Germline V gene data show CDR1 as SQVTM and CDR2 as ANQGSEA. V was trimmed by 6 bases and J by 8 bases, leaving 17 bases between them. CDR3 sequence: CSVLDGAGDSPLHF. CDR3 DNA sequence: TGCAGCGTCCTGGACGGGGCTGGCGATTCACCCCTCCACTTT.

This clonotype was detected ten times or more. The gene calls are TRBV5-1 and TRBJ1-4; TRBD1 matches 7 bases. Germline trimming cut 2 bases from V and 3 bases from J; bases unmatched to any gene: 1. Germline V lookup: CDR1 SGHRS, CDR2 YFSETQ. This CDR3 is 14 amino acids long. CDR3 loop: CASSFGTANEKLFF. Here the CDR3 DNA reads TGCGCCAGCAGCTTCGGGACAGCTAATGAAAAACTGTTTTTT. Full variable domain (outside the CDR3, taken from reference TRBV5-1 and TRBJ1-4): KAGVTQTPRYLIKTRGQQVTLSCSPISGHRSVSWYQQTPGQGLQFLFEYFSETQRNKGNFPGRFSGRQFSNSRSEMNVSTLELGDSALYLCASSFGTANEKLFFGSGTQLSVL.

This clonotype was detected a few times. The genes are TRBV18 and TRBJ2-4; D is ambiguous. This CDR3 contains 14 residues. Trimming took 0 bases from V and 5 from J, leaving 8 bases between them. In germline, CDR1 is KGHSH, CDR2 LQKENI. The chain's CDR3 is CASSPPAPQNIQYF. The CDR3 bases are TGTGCCAGCTCACCACCAGCCCCCCAAAACATTCAGTACTTC. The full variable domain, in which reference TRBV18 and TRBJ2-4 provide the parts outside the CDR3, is NAGVMQNPRHLVRRRGQEARLRCSPMKGHSHVYWYRQLPEEGLKFMVYLQKENIIDESGMPKERFSAEFPKEGPSILRIQQVVRGDSAAYFCASSPPAPQNIQYFGAGTRLSVL.